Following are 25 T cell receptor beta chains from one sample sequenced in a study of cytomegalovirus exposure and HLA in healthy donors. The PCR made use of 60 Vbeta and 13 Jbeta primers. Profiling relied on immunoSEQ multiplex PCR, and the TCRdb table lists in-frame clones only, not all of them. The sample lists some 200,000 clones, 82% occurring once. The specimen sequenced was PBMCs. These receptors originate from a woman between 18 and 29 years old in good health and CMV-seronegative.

CDR3 protein: CASSGGVGDTQYF. Written as DNA, the CDR3 is TGTGCCAGCAGTGGGGGGGTCGGAGATACGCAGTATTTT. The J gene is TRBJ2-3, the V gene TRBV6-1; tentatively, D is TRBD2 (6 bases). CDR3 length: 13 residues. The V gene lost 4 bases and the J gene lost 5 bases, with 10 bases spanning the gap. Germline CDR1 reads MNHNS; CDR2 reads SASEGT.

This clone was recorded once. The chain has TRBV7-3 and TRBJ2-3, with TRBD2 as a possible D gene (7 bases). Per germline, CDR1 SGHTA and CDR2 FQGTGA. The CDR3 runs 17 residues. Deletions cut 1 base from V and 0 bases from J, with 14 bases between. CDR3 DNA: TGTGCCAGCAGCTTAAGGGGGGGGGCAACCAGCACAGATACGCAGTATTTT. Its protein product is CASSLRGGATSTDTQYF.

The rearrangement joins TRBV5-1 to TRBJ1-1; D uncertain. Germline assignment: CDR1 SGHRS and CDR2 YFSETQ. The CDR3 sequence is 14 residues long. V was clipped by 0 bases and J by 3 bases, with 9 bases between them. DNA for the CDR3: TGCGCCAGCAGCTTGGACAGACAATACACTGAAGCTTTCTTT. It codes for CASSLDRQYTEAFF.

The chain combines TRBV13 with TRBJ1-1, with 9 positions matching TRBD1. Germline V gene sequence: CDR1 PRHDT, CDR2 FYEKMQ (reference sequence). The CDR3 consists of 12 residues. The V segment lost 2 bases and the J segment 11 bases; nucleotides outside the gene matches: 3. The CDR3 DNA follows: TGTGCCAGCAGCTTAAGGACAGGGGTCGCTTTCTTT. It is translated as CASSLRTGVAFF.

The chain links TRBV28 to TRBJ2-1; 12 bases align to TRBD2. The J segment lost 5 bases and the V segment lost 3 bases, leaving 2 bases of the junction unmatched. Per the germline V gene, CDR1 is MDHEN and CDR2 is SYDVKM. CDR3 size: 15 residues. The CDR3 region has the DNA TGTGCCAGCAGTTTCGGACTAGCGGGGAACAATGAGCAGTTCTTC. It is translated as CASSFGLAGNNEQFF.

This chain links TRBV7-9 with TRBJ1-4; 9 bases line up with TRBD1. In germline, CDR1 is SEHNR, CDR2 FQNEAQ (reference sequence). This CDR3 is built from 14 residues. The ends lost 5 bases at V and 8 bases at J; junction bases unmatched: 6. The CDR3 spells CASSVGQGWEKLFF. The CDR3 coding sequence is TGTGCCAGCAGCGTGGGACAGGGATGGGAAAAACTGTTTTTT.

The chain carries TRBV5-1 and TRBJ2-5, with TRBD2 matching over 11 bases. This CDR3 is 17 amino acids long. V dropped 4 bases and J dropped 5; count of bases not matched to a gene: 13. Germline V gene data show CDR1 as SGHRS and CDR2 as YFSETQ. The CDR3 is CASSRGGLAGGAETQYF. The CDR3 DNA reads TGCGCCAGCAGCCGGGGGGGGCTAGCGGGAGGCGCGGAGACCCAGTACTTC.

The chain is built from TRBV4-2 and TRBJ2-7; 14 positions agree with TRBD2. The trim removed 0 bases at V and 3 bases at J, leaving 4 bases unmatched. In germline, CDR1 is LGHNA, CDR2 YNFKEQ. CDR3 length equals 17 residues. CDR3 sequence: CASSQDPGLAGGYEQYF. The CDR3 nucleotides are TGTGCCAGCAGCCAAGATCCCGGACTAGCGGGAGGCTACGAGCAGTACTTC.

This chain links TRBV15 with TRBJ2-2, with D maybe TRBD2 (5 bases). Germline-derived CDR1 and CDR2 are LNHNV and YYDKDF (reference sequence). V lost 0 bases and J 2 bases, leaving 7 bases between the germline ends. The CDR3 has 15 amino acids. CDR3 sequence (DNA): TGTGCCACCAGCAGAGATAGCGAAAACACCGGGGAGCTGTTTTTT. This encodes CATSRDSENTGELFF.

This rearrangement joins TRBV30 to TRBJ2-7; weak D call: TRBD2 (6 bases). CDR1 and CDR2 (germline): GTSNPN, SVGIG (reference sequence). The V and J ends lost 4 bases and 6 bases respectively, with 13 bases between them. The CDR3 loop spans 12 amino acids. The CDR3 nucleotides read TGTGCCTGGAAGGTCGCCGGGGGCGAGCAGTACTTC. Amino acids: CAWKVAGGEQYF.

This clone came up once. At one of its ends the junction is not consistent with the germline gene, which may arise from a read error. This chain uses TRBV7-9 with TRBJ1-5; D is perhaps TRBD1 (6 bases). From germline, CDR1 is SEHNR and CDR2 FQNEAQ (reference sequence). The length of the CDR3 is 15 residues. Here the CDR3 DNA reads TGTTCCAGCAGCGATATACAGGGTGTGGCTCAGCCCCAGCATTTT. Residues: CSSSDIQGVAQPQHF.

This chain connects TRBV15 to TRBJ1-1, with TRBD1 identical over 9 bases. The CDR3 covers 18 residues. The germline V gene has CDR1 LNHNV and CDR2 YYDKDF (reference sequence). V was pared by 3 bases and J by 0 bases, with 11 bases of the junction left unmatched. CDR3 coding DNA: TGTGCCACCAGCAGTACAGGGGGCAGGCTTTATATGAACACTGAAGCTTTCTTT. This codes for CATSSTGGRLYMNTEAFF.

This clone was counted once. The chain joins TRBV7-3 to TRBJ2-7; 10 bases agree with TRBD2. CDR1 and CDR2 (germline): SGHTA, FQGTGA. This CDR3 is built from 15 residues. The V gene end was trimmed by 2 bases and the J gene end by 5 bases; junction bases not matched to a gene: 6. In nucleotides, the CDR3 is TGTGCCAGCAGCTTATCGCTAGCGGGAGTAGACGAGCAGTACTTC. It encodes CASSLSLAGVDEQYF. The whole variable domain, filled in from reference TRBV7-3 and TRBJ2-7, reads GAGVSQTPSNKVTEKGKYVELRCDPISGHTALYWYRQSLGQGPEFLIYFQGTGAADDSGLPNDRFFAVRPEGSVSTLKIQRTERGDSAVYLCASSLSLAGVDEQYFGPGTRLTVT.

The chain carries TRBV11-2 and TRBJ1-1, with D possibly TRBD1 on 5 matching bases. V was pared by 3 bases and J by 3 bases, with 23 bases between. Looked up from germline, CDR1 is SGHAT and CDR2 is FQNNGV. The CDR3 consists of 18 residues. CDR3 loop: CASSFLRGKRGRDTEAFF. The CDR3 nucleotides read TGTGCCAGCAGCTTCCTCCGCGGGAAGCGGGGCCGTGACACTGAAGCTTTCTTT.

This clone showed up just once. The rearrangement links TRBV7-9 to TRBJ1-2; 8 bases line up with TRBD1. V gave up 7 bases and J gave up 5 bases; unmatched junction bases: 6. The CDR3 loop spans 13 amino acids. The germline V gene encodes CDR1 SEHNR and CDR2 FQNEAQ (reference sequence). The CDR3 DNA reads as TGTGCCAGCAACCTGGGGACAGGTTATGGCTACACCTTC. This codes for CASNLGTGYGYTF.

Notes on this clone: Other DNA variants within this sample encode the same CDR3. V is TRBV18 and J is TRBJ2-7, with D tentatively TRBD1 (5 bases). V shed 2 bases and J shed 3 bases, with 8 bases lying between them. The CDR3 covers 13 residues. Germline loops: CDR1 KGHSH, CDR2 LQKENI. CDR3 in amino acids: CASSPSRDYEQYF. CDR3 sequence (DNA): TGTGCCAGCTCACCAAGCAGGGACTACGAGCAGTACTTC.

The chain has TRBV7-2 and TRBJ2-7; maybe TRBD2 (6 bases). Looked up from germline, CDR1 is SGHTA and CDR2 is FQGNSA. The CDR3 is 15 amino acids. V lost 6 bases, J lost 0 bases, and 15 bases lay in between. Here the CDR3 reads CASRSSSGDSYEQYF. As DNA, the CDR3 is TGTGCCAGCAGGTCATCATCGGGGGACTCCTACGAGCAGTACTTC.

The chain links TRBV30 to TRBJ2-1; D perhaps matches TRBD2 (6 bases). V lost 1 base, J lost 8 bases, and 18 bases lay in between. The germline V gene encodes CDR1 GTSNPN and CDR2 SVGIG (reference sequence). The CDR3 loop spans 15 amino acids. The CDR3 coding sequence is TGTGCCTGGAGTGGGGGAGGCTCCCTGTACGATGAGCAGTTCTTC. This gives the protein CAWSGGGSLYDEQFF.

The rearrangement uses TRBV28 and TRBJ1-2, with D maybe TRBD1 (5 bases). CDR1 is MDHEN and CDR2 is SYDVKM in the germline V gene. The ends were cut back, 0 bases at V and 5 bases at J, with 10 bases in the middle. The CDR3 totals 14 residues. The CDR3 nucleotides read TGTGCCAGCAGTTTATGGGGACTGGGGTATGGCTACACCTTC. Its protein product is CASSLWGLGYGYTF.

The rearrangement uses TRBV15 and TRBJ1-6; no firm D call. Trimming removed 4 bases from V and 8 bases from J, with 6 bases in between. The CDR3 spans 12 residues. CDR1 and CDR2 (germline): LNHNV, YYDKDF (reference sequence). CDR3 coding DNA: TGTGCCACCAGCAATTCTGATTCACCCCTCCACTTT. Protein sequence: CATSNSDSPLHF.

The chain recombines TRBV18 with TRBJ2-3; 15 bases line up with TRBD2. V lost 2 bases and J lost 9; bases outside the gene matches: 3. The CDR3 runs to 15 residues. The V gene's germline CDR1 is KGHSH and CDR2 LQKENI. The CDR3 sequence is CASSPRTSGRETQYF. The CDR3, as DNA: TGTGCCAGCTCACCAAGGACTAGCGGGAGGGAGACGCAGTATTTT.

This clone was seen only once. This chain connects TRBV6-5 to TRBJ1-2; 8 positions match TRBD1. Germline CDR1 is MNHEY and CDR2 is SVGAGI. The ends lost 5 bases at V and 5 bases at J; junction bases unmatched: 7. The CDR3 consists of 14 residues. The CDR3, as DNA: TGTGCCAGCAGTACCCGGACAGGGAAGTATGGCTACACCTTC. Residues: CASSTRTGKYGYTF.

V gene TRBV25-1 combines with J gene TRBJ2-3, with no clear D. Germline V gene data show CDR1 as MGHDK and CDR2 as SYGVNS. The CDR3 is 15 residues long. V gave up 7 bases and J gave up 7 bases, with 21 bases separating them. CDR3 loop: CASIRDSTAPHTQYF. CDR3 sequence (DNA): TGTGCCAGCATTAGAGACTCGACGGCCCCCCATACGCAGTATTTT.

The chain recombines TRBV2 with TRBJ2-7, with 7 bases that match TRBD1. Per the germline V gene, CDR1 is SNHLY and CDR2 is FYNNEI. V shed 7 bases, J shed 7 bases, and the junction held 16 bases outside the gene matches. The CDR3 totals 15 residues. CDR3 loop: CASNKRDSPLREQYF. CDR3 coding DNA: TGTGCCAGCAACAAACGGGACAGTCCCTTACGGGAGCAGTACTTC.

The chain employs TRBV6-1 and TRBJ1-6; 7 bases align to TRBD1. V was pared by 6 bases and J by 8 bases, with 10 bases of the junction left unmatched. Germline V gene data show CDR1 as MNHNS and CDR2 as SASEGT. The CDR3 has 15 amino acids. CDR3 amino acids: CASRTPGQSYSPLHF. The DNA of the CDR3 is TGTGCCAGCAGAACTCCGGGACAGTCGTATTCACCCCTCCACTTT.